This T cell receptor beta chain was sequenced for a study of blood T cell repertoires in COVID-19. CDR3 length: 13 residues. V lost 6 bases to trimming and J lost 6 bases; unmatched junction nucleotides: 4. Data came from immunoSEQ multiplex PCR; TCRdb stores just in-frame clones and leaves some out. In the table there are about 370,000 clones, roughly 90% of which are singletons. The material sequenced was peripheral blood. V and J are TRBV12-3 or TRBV12-4 and TRBJ1-2, with 10 bases that match TRBD1. The receptor's source is a woman aged 30 to 39 with COVID-19, enrolled during active disease. The CDR3 here is CASRLTGGDGYTF. The CDR3 bases are TGTGCCAGCAGATTGACAGGGGGCGATGGCTACACCTTC.